These 12 T cell receptor beta chains share one sample of origin, sequenced in a study of radiation and T cells in renal cell carcinoma. Profiled with immunoSEQ multiplex PCR; TCRdb holds only in-frame clones, not every one. The sample lists about 130,000 clones, around 85% occurring once. Time point: blood 2 weeks post-SBRT. Treatment indicated: 15 Gy SBRT to primary tumor, nephrectomy 4 weeks later. Sequencing used blood, obtained from a patient whose treatment included radiotherapy and nephrectomy. The receptors were gathered from a man aged 45-60 years with renal cell carcinoma.

This clone is judged medium-sized. The J gene is TRBJ2-1, the V gene TRBV18; the D gene is possibly TRBD1 (7 bases). The germline V gene has CDR1 KGHSH and CDR2 LQKENI. CDR3 size: 15 residues. V lost 10 bases and J 6 bases, leaving 22 bases between the germline ends. CDR3: CATSGVEGAANEQFF. CDR3 bases: TGTGCCACCTCGGGAGTGGAGGGGGCAGCCAATGAGCAGTTCTTC. Full variable domain (rest looked up from reference TRBV18 and TRBJ2-1): NAGVMQNPRHLVRRRGQEARLRCSPMKGHSHVYWYRQLPEEGLKFMVYLQKENIIDESGMPKERFSAEFPKEGPSILRIQQVVRGDSAAYFCATSGVEGAANEQFFGPGTRLTVL.

The V and J genes are TRBV6-1 and TRBJ2-3; a possible D gene is TRBD2 (7 bases). This CDR3 spans 17 amino acids. The germline gives CDR1 MNHNS, CDR2 SASEGT. Trimming pared 3 bases from V and 5 bases from J, leaving 21 bases between. The DNA for the CDR3 is TGTGCCAGCAGTGACGGAGGAGGGGGGAGGGCCGGAGATACGCAGTATTTT. Amino acid sequence: CASSDGGGGRAGDTQYF.

The sample holds a few counts of this clone. The chain couples TRBV7-2 to TRBJ1-5; D is unresolved. The germline V gene has CDR1 SGHTA and CDR2 FQGNSA. The V gene lost 1 base and the J gene lost 5 bases, with 6 bases spanning the gap. The CDR3 runs to 13 residues. CDR3 nucleotide sequence: TGTGCCAGCAGCTTAGAACAGTATCAGCCCCAGCATTTT. This gives the protein CASSLEQYQPQHF.

The rearrangement joins TRBV5-4 to TRBJ1-1; D unresolved. The CDR3 is 15 amino acids. With 2 bases removed from V and 2 bases from J, the gap between germline ends came to 13 bases. Looked up from germline, CDR1 is SGHNT and CDR2 is YYREEE (reference sequence). CDR3: CASSFTRVRNTEAFF. The CDR3 nucleotides read TGTGCCAGCAGCTTTACAAGGGTAAGAAACACTGAAGCTTTCTTT.

The chain combines TRBV19 with TRBJ2-3; either TRBD1 or TRBD2 may supply D (6 bases each). Trimming took off 7 bases at V and 1 base at J, with 12 bases between the two ends. The germline gives CDR1 LNHDA, CDR2 SQIVND (reference sequence). This CDR3 has 14 amino acids. The CDR3 DNA reads TGTGCCAGTAACGGGGGCGCCGGCACAGATACGCAGTATTTT. Translated, it gives CASNGGAGTDTQYF.

The rearrangement joins TRBV27 to TRBJ1-1, with TRBD1 identical over 9 bases. CDR1 MNHEY and CDR2 SMNVEV come from the germline V gene (reference sequence). The CDR3 extends over 14 amino acids. J lost 3 bases, V lost 2 bases, and 1 base had no gene match. As DNA, the CDR3 is TGTGCCAGCAGTTTAGGGGACAGGGACACTGAAGCTTTCTTT. Translating it yields CASSLGDRDTEAFF.

In nucleotides, the CDR3 is TGTGCCAGCAGCGTTGGGGTATCGACAGATACGCAGTATTTT. Its translation: CASSVGVSTDTQYF. The J gene is TRBJ2-3, the V gene TRBV9; D is unresolved. Looked up from germline, CDR1 is SGDLS and CDR2 is YYNGEE. The CDR3 runs 14 residues. Between the trimmed V and J ends, which lost 2 bases and 3 bases, there was a span of 10 bases.

The gene calls are TRBV2 and TRBJ2-7; D is uncertain. CDR1 and CDR2 (germline): SNHLY, FYNNEI. The CDR3 is 12 residues long. V was pared by 5 bases and J by 4 bases, with 9 bases between. CDR3 DNA sequence: TGTGCCAGCAGTAAAACTTGGTACGAGCAGTACTTC. The encoded protein is CASSKTWYEQYF. The variable domain in full, with the rest retrieved from reference TRBV2 and TRBJ2-7, is EPEVTQTPSHQVTQMGQEVILRCVPISNHLYFYWYRQILGQKVEFLVSFYNNEISEKSEIFDDQFSVERPDGSNFTLKIRSTKLEDSAMYFCASSKTWYEQYFGPGTRLTVT.

This chain links TRBV5-6 with TRBJ2-3; tentatively, D is TRBD1 or TRBD2 (5 bases each). CDR1 is SGHDT and CDR2 is YYEEEE in the germline V gene. The CDR3 is 13 residues long. V lost 2 bases and J lost 4, with 8 bases in between. The CDR3 bases are TGTGCCAGCAGCTTTGGGGGTGCAGATACGCAGTATTTT. This translates into CASSFGGADTQYF.

The V call is TRBV5-1, the J call TRBJ2-1; 9 positions agree with TRBD1. Germline assignment: CDR1 SGHRS and CDR2 YFSETQ. The CDR3 covers 16 residues. The ends lost 4 bases at V and 2 bases at J; junction bases unmatched: 7. CDR3 residues: CASSRVGTGPYNEQFF. In nucleotides, the CDR3 is TGCGCCAGCAGCCGGGTCGGGACAGGGCCCTACAATGAGCAGTTCTTC.

The gene calls are TRBV7-2 and TRBJ1-1, with D perhaps matching TRBD1 (5 bases). CDR1 is SGHTA and CDR2 is FQGNSA in the germline V gene. V was trimmed by 5 bases and J by 1 base, leaving 8 bases between them. The CDR3 runs to 13 residues. CDR3 protein: CASSPQANTEAFF. The CDR3, as DNA: TGTGCCAGCAGCCCACAGGCGAACACTGAAGCTTTCTTT.

This sequence joins TRBV27 and TRBJ2-2, with 9 bases matching TRBD1. From germline, CDR1 is MNHEY and CDR2 SMNVEV (reference sequence). The CDR3 sequence is 19 residues long. The V segment lost 6 bases and the J segment 2 bases; nucleotides outside the gene matches: 16. CDR3: CASSHLSLGTGINTGELFF. The DNA of the CDR3 is TGTGCCAGCAGCCATTTATCACTCGGGACAGGGATCAACACCGGGGAGCTGTTTTTT.